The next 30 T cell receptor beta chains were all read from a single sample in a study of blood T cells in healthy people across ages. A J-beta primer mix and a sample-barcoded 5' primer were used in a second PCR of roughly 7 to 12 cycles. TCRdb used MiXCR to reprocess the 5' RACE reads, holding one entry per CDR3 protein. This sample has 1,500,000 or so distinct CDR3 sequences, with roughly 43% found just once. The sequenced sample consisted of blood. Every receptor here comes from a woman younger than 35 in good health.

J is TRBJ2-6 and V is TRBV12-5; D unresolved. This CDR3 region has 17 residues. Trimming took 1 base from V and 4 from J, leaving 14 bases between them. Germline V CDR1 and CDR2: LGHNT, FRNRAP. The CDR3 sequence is CASGLESFSFGANVLTF. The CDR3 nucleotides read TGTGCTAGTGGTTTGGAATCCTTTAGTTTCGGGGCCAACGTCCTGACTTTC.

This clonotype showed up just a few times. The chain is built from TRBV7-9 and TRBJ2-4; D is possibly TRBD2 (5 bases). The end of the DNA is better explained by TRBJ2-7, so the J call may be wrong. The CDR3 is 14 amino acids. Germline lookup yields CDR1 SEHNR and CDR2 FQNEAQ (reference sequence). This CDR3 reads CASSLGTRLYEQYF. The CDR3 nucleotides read TGTGCCAGCAGCTTAGGGACTCGCTTATACGAGCAGTACTTC.

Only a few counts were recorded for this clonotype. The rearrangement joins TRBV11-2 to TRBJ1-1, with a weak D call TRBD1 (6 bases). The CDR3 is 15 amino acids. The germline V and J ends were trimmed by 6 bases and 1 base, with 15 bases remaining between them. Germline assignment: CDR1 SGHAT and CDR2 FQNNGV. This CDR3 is CASSRSGTQNTEAFF. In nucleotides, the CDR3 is TGTGCCAGCAGTCGAAGTGGGACACAGAACACTGAAGCTTTCTTT. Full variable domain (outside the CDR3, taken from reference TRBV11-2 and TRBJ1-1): EAGVAQSPRYKIIEKRQSVAFWCNPISGHATLYWYQQILGQGPKLLIQFQNNGVVDDSQLPKDRFSAERLKGVDSTLKIQPAKLEDSAVYLCASSRSGTQNTEAFFGQGTRLTVV.

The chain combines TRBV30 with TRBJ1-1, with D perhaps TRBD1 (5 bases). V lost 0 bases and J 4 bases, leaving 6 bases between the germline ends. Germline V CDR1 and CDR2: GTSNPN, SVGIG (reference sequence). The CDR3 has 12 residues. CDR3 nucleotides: TGTGCCTGGAGTGTGGGGGGCACTGAAGCTTTCTTT. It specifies CAWSVGGTEAFF.

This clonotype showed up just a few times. The CDR3 loop reads CSASLLVYEQYF. The CDR3 nucleotides are TGCAGTGCTAGTCTTCTAGTCTACGAGCAGTACTTC. The V and J genes are TRBV20-1 and TRBJ2-7; no clear D. CDR1 DFQATT and CDR2 SNEGSKA come from the germline V gene (reference sequence). Trimming removed 3 bases from V and 3 bases from J, with 9 bases in between. The CDR3 is made up of 12 amino acids.

The CDR3 is CASRGDIQPQHF. CDR3 coding DNA: TGTGCCAGCAGGGGGGATATTCAGCCCCAGCATTTT. The chain joins TRBV2 to TRBJ1-5; perhaps TRBD1 as D (5 bases). Per the germline V gene, CDR1 is SNHLY and CDR2 is FYNNEI. Trimming took off 6 bases at V and 6 bases at J, with 9 bases between the two ends. The CDR3 covers 12 residues.

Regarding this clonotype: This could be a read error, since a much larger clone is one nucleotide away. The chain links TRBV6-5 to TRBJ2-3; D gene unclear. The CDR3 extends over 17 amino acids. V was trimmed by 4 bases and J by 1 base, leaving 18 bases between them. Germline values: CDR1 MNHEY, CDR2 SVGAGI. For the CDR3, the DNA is TGTGCCAGCAGTTGCCGACGCCGCCACCTGGGCACAGATACGCAGTATTTT. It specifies CASSCRRRHLGTDTQYF.

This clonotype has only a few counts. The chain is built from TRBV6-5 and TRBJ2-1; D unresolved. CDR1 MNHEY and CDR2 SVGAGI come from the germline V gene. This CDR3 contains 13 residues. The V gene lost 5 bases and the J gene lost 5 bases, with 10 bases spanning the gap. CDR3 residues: CASSLDNNNEQFF. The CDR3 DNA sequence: TGTGCCAGCAGTCTTGATAACAACAATGAGCAGTTCTTC.

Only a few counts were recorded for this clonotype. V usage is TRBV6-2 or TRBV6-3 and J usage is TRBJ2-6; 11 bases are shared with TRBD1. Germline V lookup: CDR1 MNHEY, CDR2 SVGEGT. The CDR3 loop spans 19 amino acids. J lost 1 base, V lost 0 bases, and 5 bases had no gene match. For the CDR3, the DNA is TGTGCCAGCAGTTACTCATCCGGGACAGGGGGTTCTGGGGCCAACGTCCTGACTTTC. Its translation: CASSYSSGTGGSGANVLTF.

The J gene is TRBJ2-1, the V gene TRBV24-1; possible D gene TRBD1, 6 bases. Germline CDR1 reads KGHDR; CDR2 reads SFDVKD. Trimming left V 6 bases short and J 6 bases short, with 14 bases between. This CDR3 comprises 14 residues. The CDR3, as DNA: TGTGCCACCAGTTTCGGGACAATGTCCAATGAGCAGTTCTTC. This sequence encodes CATSFGTMSNEQFF.

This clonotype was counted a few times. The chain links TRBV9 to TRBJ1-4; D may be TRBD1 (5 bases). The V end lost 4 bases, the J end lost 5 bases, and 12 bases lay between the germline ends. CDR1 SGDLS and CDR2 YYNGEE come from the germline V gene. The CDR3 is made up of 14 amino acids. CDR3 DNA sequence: TGTGCCAGCAGCTACCGGGACCTGAATGAAAAACTGTTTTTT. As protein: CASSYRDLNEKLFF.

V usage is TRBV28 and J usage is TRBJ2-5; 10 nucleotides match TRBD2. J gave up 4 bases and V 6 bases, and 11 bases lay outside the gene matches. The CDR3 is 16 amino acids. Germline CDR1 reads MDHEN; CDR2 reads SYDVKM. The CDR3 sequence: CASSPHLAGVGETQYF. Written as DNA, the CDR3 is TGTGCCAGCAGCCCCCACCTAGCGGGGGTGGGAGAGACCCAGTACTTC.

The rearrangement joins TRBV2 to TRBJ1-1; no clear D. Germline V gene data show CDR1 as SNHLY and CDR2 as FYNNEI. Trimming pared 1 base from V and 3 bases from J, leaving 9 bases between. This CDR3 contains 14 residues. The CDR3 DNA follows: TGTGCCAGCAGTGAAGAACAGATAGACACTGAAGCTTTCTTT. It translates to CASSEEQIDTEAFF. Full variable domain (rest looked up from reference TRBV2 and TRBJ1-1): EPEVTQTPSHQVTQMGQEVILRCVPISNHLYFYWYRQILGQKVEFLVSFYNNEISEKSEIFDDQFSVERPDGSNFTLKIRSTKLEDSAMYFCASSEEQIDTEAFFGQGTRLTVV.

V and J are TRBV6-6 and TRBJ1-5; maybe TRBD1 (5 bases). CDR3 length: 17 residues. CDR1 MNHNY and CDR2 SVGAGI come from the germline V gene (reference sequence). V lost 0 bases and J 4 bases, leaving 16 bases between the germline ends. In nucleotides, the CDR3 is TGTGCCAGCAGTTACTCGACGGCAGGGTTTACAAATCAGCCCCAGCATTTT. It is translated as CASSYSTAGFTNQPQHF.

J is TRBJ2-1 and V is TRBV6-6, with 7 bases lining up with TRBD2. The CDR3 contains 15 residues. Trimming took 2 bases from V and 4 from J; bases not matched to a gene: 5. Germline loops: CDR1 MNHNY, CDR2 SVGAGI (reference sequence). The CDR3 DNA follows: TGTGCCAGCAGTTACGACGCGGGAGTGTACAATGAGCAGTTCTTC. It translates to CASSYDAGVYNEQFF.

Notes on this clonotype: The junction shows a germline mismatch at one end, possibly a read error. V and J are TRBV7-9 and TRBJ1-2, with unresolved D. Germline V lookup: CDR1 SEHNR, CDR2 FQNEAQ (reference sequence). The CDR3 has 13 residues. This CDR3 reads CASVVGSNDGYTF. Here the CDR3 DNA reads TGTGCCAGCGTGGTGGGTTCTAACGATGGCTACACCTTC. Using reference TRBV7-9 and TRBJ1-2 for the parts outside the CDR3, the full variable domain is DTGVSQNPRHKITKRGQNVTFRCDPISEHNRLYWYRQTLGQGPEFLTYFQNEAQLEKSRLLSDRFSAERPKGSFSTLEIQRTEQGDSAMYLCASVVGSNDGYTFGSGTRLTVV.

CDR3 residues: CASSSGTSSGADTQYF. CDR3 bases: TGTGCCAGCAGCTCAGGGACATCAAGCGGGGCAGATACGCAGTATTTT. The chain recombines TRBV7-2 with TRBJ2-3, with a weak D call TRBD2 (7 bases). The CDR3 covers 16 residues. The V and J ends lost 4 bases and 4 bases respectively, with 18 bases between them. The V gene's germline CDR1 is SGHTA and CDR2 FQGNSA. Supplemented by reference TRBV7-2 and TRBJ2-3, the full variable domain reads GAGVSQSPSNKVTEKGKDVELRCDPISGHTALYWYRQSLGQGLEFLIYFQGNSAPDKSGLPSDRFSAERTGGSVSTLTIQRTQQEDSAVYLCASSSGTSSGADTQYFGPGTRLTVL.

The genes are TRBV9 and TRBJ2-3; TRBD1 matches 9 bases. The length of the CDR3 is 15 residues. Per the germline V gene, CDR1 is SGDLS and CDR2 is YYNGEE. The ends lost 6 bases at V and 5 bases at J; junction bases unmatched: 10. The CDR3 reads CASTGGQGAGDTQYF. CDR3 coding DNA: TGTGCCAGCACCGGGGGACAGGGAGCGGGAGATACGCAGTATTTT.

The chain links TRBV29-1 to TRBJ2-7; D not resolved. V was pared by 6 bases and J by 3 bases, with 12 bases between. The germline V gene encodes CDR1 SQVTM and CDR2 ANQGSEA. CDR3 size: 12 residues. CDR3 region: CSVPGGRYEQYF. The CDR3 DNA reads TGCAGCGTCCCCGGCGGCCGCTACGAGCAGTACTTC.

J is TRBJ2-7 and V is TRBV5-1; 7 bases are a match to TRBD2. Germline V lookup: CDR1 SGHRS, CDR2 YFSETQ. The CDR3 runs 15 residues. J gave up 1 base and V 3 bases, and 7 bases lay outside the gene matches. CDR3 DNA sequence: TGCGCCAGCAGCTCGGGACTACCGCGATCCTACGAGCAGTACTTC. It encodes CASSSGLPRSYEQYF.

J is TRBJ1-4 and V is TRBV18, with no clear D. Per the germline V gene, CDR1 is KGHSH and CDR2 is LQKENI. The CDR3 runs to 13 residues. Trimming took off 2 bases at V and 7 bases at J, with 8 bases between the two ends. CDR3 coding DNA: TGTGCCAGCTCACCAGGGATTAGTGAAAAACTGTTTTTT. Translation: CASSPGISEKLFF.

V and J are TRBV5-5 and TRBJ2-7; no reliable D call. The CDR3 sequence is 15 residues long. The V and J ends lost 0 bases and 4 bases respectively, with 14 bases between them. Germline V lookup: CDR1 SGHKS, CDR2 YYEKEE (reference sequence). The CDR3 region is CASSLGQSPLYEQYF. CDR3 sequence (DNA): TGTGCCAGCAGCTTGGGGCAGTCCCCTCTTTACGAGCAGTACTTC.

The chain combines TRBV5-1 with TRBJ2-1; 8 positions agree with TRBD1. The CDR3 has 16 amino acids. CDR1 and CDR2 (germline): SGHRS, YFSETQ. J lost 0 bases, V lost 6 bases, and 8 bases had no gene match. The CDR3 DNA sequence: TGCGCCAGCACCCAGGGGGCGGGGACCTCCTACAATGAGCAGTTCTTC. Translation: CASTQGAGTSYNEQFF.

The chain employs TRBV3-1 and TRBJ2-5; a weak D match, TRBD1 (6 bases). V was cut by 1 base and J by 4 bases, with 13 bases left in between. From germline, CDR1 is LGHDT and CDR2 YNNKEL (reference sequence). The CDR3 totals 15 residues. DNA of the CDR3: TGTGCCAGCAGCCAAGGCGTGGACAGAGGAGAGACCCAGTACTTC. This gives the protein CASSQGVDRGETQYF.

This CDR3 reads CASSSRTRLLAGGRNQETQYF. CDR3 sequence (DNA): TGTGCCAGCAGTTCACGAACCCGACTTCTAGCGGGGGGGAGAAATCAAGAGACCCAGTACTTC. V is TRBV12-3 or TRBV12-4 and J is TRBJ2-5; 12 bases match TRBD2. V shed 4 bases and J 2 bases; nucleotides not matched to a gene: 20. This CDR3 is built from 21 residues.

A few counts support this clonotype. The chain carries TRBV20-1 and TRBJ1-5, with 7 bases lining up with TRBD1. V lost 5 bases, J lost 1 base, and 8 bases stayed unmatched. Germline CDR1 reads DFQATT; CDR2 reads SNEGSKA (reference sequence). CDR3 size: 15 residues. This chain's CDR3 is CSAWTQGQSNQPQHF. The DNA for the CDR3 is TGCAGTGCTTGGACACAGGGACAGAGCAATCAGCCCCAGCATTTT.

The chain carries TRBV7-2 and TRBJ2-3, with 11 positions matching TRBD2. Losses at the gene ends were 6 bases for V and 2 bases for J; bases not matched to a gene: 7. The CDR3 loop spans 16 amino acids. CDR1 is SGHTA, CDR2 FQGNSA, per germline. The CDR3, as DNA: TGTGCCAGCAGTAAAACTAGCGGGGGATACACAGATACGCAGTATTTT. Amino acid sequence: CASSKTSGGYTDTQYF. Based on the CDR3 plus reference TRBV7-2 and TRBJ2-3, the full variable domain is GAGVSQSPSNKVTEKGKDVELRCDPISGHTALYWYRQSLGQGLEFLIYFQGNSAPDKSGLPSDRFSAERTGGSVSTLTIQRTQQEDSAVYLCASSKTSGGYTDTQYFGPGTRLTVL.

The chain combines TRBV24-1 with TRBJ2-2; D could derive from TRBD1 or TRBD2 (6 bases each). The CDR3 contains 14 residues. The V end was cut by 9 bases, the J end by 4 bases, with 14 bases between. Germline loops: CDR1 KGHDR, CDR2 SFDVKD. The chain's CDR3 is CATGHWGATGELFF. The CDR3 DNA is TGTGCCACCGGACATTGGGGGGCCACCGGGGAGCTGTTTTTT.

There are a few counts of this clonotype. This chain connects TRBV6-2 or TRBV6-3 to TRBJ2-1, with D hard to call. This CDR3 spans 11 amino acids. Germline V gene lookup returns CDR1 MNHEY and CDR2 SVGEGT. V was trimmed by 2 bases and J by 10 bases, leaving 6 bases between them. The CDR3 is CASSYPAEQFF. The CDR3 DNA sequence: TGTGCCAGCAGTTACCCAGCCGAGCAGTTCTTC.

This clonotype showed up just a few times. The CDR3 sequence is CASSLGTWMNEQFF. CDR3 bases: TGTGCCAGCAGTTTAGGGACCTGGATGAATGAGCAGTTCTTC. V and J are TRBV12-3 or TRBV12-4 and TRBJ2-1, with no clear D. The CDR3 has 14 amino acids. The V and J ends lost 1 base and 7 bases respectively, with 11 bases between them.